What follows are 22 T cell receptor beta chains derived from one specimen sequenced in a study of blood T cell repertoires in COVID-19. Assay used: immunoSEQ multiplex PCR; TCRdb lists only in-frame clones, some missing. The sample shows approximately 250,000 clones, 70% to 90% of them seen only once. The material sequenced was peripheral blood. The receptors here all came from a woman in her seventies with COVID-19, enrolled during active disease.

The chain couples TRBV2 to TRBJ1-1; 9 bases match TRBD1. Trimming at V came to 7 bases and at J to 6 bases, leaving 12 bases not matched to a gene. The CDR3 covers 15 residues. Germline CDR1 SNHLY, CDR2 FYNNEI. The CDR3 reads CASTSGGTGRSEAFF. The CDR3 DNA reads as TGTGCCAGCACCTCGGGTGGGACAGGGAGGTCTGAAGCTTTCTTT.

Only one count was recorded for this clone. The CDR3 reads CASSRIQGFTEAFF. In DNA, the CDR3 is TGTGCCAGTAGTAGAATACAGGGGTTCACTGAAGCTTTCTTT. This chain joins TRBV19 and TRBJ1-1; 7 nucleotides match TRBD1. The CDR3 is made up of 14 amino acids. The trim removed 4 bases at V and 4 bases at J, leaving 6 bases unmatched. Germline CDR1 reads LNHDA; CDR2 reads SQIVND (reference sequence).

The chain's CDR3 is CASRPPGQGGIGFPYEQYF. Here the CDR3 DNA reads TGTGCCAGCAGACCACCGGGACAGGGAGGGATAGGATTTCCCTACGAGCAGTACTTC. The chain employs TRBV5-5 and TRBJ2-7; 9 bases fit TRBD1. Losses at the gene ends were 5 bases for V and 2 bases for J; bases not matched to a gene: 20. Germline CDR1 SGHKS, CDR2 YYEKEE (reference sequence). The length of the CDR3 is 19 residues.

This clone was counted between two and nine times. This chain links TRBV9 with TRBJ2-7; D uncertain. The CDR3 loop spans 14 amino acids. The germline V and J ends were trimmed by 0 bases and 2 bases, with 9 bases remaining between them. Germline V lookup: CDR1 SGDLS, CDR2 YYNGEE. This CDR3 reads CASSVGGDPYEQYF. CDR3 DNA sequence: TGTGCCAGCAGCGTAGGAGGAGATCCCTACGAGCAGTACTTC.

The V call is TRBV2, the J call TRBJ1-2; 8 bases fit TRBD1. The CDR3 extends over 14 amino acids. V shed 7 bases and J 7 bases; nucleotides not matched to a gene: 11. CDR1 and CDR2 (germline): SNHLY, FYNNEI. The CDR3 DNA is TGTGCCAGCACACTGGAAACAGGGGGAGGTGGCTACACCTTC. This encodes CASTLETGGGGYTF.

The chain employs TRBV4-1 and TRBJ1-5; D perhaps matches TRBD1 (5 bases). CDR1 and CDR2 (germline): MGHRA, YSYEKL. Deletions cut 3 bases from V and 5 bases from J, with 26 bases between. The CDR3 length is 19 residues. This CDR3 reads CASSQGYGTLTIDDQPQHF. The CDR3, as DNA: TGCGCCAGCAGCCAGGGATACGGGACTTTAACCATTGATGATCAGCCCCAGCATTTT.

This chain connects TRBV7-9 to TRBJ2-3; D might be TRBD2 (5 bases). This CDR3 has 13 residues. The germline V and J ends were trimmed by 5 bases and 8 bases, with 14 bases remaining between them. In germline, CDR1 is SEHNR, CDR2 FQNEAQ (reference sequence). The CDR3 protein is CASSLGVDGTQYF. CDR3 DNA sequence: TGTGCCAGCAGCCTCGGGGTGGACGGTACGCAGTATTTT.

The chain links TRBV29-1 to TRBJ2-7, with 7 bases aligning to TRBD2. This CDR3 is built from 11 residues. Trimming cost V 8 bases and J 3 bases; bases outside gene matches: 4. Germline V gene lookup returns CDR1 SQVTM and CDR2 ANQGSEA. DNA of the CDR3: TGCAGCCCCAGCGGGGTCTACGAGCAGTACTTC. Amino acids: CSPSGVYEQYF.

This rearrangement joins TRBV27 to TRBJ2-7; no clear D. The CDR3 extends over 11 amino acids. Germline CDR1 and CDR2: MNHEY and SMNVEV (reference sequence). V lost 8 bases and J lost 4, with 9 bases in between. The CDR3 spells CASGLLYEQYF. DNA for the CDR3: TGTGCCAGCGGGCTTTTGTACGAGCAGTACTTC.

The V call is TRBV2, the J call TRBJ2-7; 8 bases are shared with TRBD1. The CDR3 is 14 residues long. Per the germline V gene, CDR1 is SNHLY and CDR2 is FYNNEI. V was clipped by 8 bases and J by 1 base; unmatched bases: 7. The CDR3 nucleotides are TGTGCCAGCCGAGAGGACAGGGAATCCTACGAGCAGTACTTC. Encoded protein: CASREDRESYEQYF.

A single count supports this clone. V and J are TRBV5-4 and TRBJ2-5; D gene unclear. Trimming cost V 4 bases and J 5 bases, with 12 bases left between them. The CDR3 loop spans 13 amino acids. Germline V gene sequence: CDR1 SGHNT, CDR2 YYREEE (reference sequence). CDR3 nucleotides: TGTGCCAGCAGCCCGCCGCAGGTCGAGACCCAGTACTTC. It specifies CASSPPQVETQYF.

The chain joins TRBV9 to TRBJ2-1, with 10 nucleotides matching TRBD2. The CDR3 runs to 16 residues. V trimming: 4 bases; J trimming: 6 bases; junction bases outside the gene matches: 10. Germline lookup yields CDR1 SGDLS and CDR2 YYNGEE. CDR3 sequence (DNA): TGTGCCAGCAGCTCCGCCCTTAGCGGGGGGCCCAATGAGCAGTTCTTC. Protein: CASSSALSGGPNEQFF.

The chain links TRBV10-3 to TRBJ1-1; 7 positions match TRBD1. Germline CDR1 reads ENHRY; CDR2 reads SYGVKD. The V gene end was trimmed by 2 bases and the J gene end by 7 bases; junction bases not matched to a gene: 7. CDR3 length: 14 residues. The CDR3 nucleotides are TGTGCCATCAGTGAGCTTGGACAGGACCTTGAAGCTTTCTTT. This codes for CAISELGQDLEAFF.

The J gene is TRBJ2-7, the V gene TRBV19; D uncertain. The V gene's germline CDR1 is LNHDA and CDR2 SQIVND (reference sequence). V lost 6 bases, J lost 0 bases, and 15 bases lay in between. This CDR3 spans 15 amino acids. The CDR3 DNA is TGTGCCAGTAGACGAACACAGAGTAGCTCCTACGAGCAGTACTTC. This translates into CASRRTQSSSYEQYF.

Comments on this clone: A junction end diverges from the germline sequence, so it may reflect a read error. V gene TRBV6-2 or TRBV6-3 combines with J gene TRBJ2-1; 9 positions agree with TRBD2. Germline loops: CDR1 MNHEY, CDR2 SVGEGT. The CDR3 runs to 15 residues. CDR3 sequence reads: CASSSSPSSGASGVF. The CDR3 coding sequence is TGTGCCAGCAGTTCCTCACCCTCTAGCGGGGCCTCAGGGGTCTTC.

The chain links TRBV28 to TRBJ1-4; D remains ambiguous. CDR1 is MDHEN and CDR2 is SYDVKM in the germline V gene. Trimming cost V 7 bases and J 7 bases, with 16 bases left between them. The CDR3 spans 14 residues. This CDR3 reads CASTAYREGEKLFF. As DNA, the CDR3 is TGTGCCAGCACCGCCTATAGGGAGGGTGAAAAACTGTTTTTT.

J is TRBJ2-7 and V is TRBV3-1 (or the pseudogene TRBV3-2), with unresolved D. Germline CDR1 and CDR2: LGHDT and YNNKEL (reference sequence). V lost 7 bases to trimming and J lost 7 bases, with 11 bases between them. The CDR3 totals 11 residues. CDR3: CASTHGEEQYF. CDR3 DNA: TGTGCCAGCACTCACGGTGAAGAGCAGTACTTC.

J is TRBJ2-3 and V is TRBV7-9; 7 bases line up with TRBD1. The CDR3 covers 15 residues. Per germline, CDR1 SEHNR and CDR2 FQNEAQ (reference sequence). With V trimmed by 5 bases and J by 4 bases, 9 bases remained unmatched. In nucleotides, the CDR3 is TGTGCCAGCAGCCACGACAGGGTTCAAGCAGATACGCAGTATTTT. Translating gives CASSHDRVQADTQYF.

This chain connects TRBV27 to TRBJ2-7; D perhaps matches TRBD1 (6 bases). This CDR3 is built from 14 residues. Germline V gene lookup returns CDR1 MNHEY and CDR2 SMNVEV (reference sequence). V lost 5 bases, J lost 5 bases, and 16 bases lay in between. In nucleotides, the CDR3 is TGTGCCAGCAGTCCCTTGCAGGGGAGACACGAGCAGTACTTC. Protein sequence: CASSPLQGRHEQYF.

CDR3 in amino acids: CASSFRPSGHSDEQFF. The CDR3 DNA reads TGTGCCAGCAGCTTTAGACCTAGCGGCCATTCGGATGAGCAGTTCTTC. V usage is TRBV7-2 and J usage is TRBJ2-1; the match to TRBD2 covers 7 bases. The length of the CDR3 is 16 residues. With V trimmed by 3 bases and J by 8 bases, 13 bases remained unmatched. In germline, CDR1 is SGHTA, CDR2 FQGNSA.

The J gene is TRBJ2-1, the V gene TRBV5-4; TRBD2 agrees at 13 bases. V lost 4 bases, J lost 9 bases, and 13 bases stayed unmatched. This CDR3 contains 17 residues. Germline loops: CDR1 SGHNT, CDR2 YYREEE (reference sequence). The CDR3 bases are TGTGCCAGCAGCGAGTCCGGGACTAGCGGGGCGCCAGGTGAGCAGTTCTTC. Protein sequence: CASSESGTSGAPGEQFF.

This chain links TRBV30 with TRBJ1-1; D is unclear. Per the germline V gene, CDR1 is GTSNPN and CDR2 is SVGIG (reference sequence). The CDR3 is 14 residues long. The V end lost 0 bases, the J end lost 3 bases, and 11 bases lay between the germline ends. The CDR3 sequence is CAWSVKGGYTEAFF. DNA for the CDR3: TGTGCCTGGAGTGTTAAGGGAGGATACACTGAAGCTTTCTTT.